This TCR beta chain was sequenced for a study of response to subunit inactivated influenza vaccine. Study results and limitations: Only a handful of new T cells, the authors suggested, are recruited with each seasonal influenza vaccination.

In its sample, this clonotype was seen many times. Antigen unknown. TCRdb redid the calling of the RT-PCR reads with MiXCR, one entry per CDR3 protein. The data show about 530,000 distinct CDR3 sequences, approximately 10% seen once. The ends were cut back, 3 bases at V and 8 bases at J, with 11 bases in the middle. The CDR3 spans 13 residues. Per the germline V gene, CDR1 is DFQATT and CDR2 is SNEGSKA (reference sequence). The genes are TRBV20-1 and TRBJ1-6; no firm D call. The material sequenced was PBMCs from blood, taken on the day of vaccination. The TCR comes from a middle-aged man who received an inactivated influenza vaccine. The CDR3 bases are TGCAGTGCTAGGGGTGTCAATGATTCACCCCTCCACTTT. It encodes CSARGVNDSPLHF.